The 22 T cell receptor beta chains reported below all come from one sample, sequenced in a study of T cell responses to AZD1222 COVID-19 vaccine (dated by TCRdb to the early 2020s). The method was the immunoSEQ multiplex PCR assay. TCRdb took this table from immuneACCESS and kept in-frame rearrangements with V and J called. Such tables lack part of the clones; where checked against another copy, unresolved V genes explain under half of the gap, and the rest is unexplained. The sample includes around 150,000 clones, with more than 80% observed a single time. Less than 3.5% of the sample belongs to the ten largest clones. The time point label on this specimen signifies: about 28 days (+/-7) after the second vaccine dose. Sample: peripheral blood, taken 28 days after the second AZD1222 dose. These receptors all come from an adult who received the AZD1222 COVID-19 vaccine.

The chain combines TRBV10-1 with TRBJ1-6, with D perhaps TRBD1 (5 bases). The CDR3 contains 16 residues. The germline CDR1 and CDR2 sequences are WNHNN and SYGVQD (reference sequence). Trimming took 2 bases from V and 9 from J, leaving 17 bases between them. CDR3 DNA: TGCGCCAGCAGTGAGGGGTTGGCAGGGATCGGTTCACCCCTCCACTTT. Protein: CASSEGLAGIGSPLHF.

The genes are TRBV30 and TRBJ1-2; D might be TRBD1 (6 bases). V was shortened by 4 bases and J by 4 bases, with 13 bases between the two germline ends. The CDR3 has 13 amino acids. Germline assignment: CDR1 GTSNPN and CDR2 SVGIG (reference sequence). DNA of the CDR3: TGTGCCTGGAACCAGGGGTTTGGCTATGGCTACACCTTC. Translating gives CAWNQGFGYGYTF.

The rearrangement joins TRBV28 to TRBJ2-3, with D unresolved. CDR1 is MDHEN and CDR2 is SYDVKM in the germline V gene. V dropped 4 bases and J dropped 5 bases, with 7 bases sitting between them. This CDR3 is built from 12 residues. For the CDR3, the DNA is TGTGCCAGCAGTTCCCCCGTAGATACGCAGTATTTT. This gives the protein CASSSPVDTQYF.

V and J are TRBV6-5 and TRBJ1-5; perhaps TRBD1 as D (5 bases). Per germline, CDR1 MNHEY and CDR2 SVGAGI. Trimming took 8 bases from V and 0 from J, leaving 14 bases between them. The CDR3 covers 15 residues. CDR3 sequence reads: CASVPGILSNQPQHF. CDR3 sequence (DNA): TGTGCCAGCGTCCCAGGGATCCTTAGCAATCAGCCCCAGCATTTT.

The gene calls are TRBV5-4 and TRBJ2-7; 8 nucleotides line up with TRBD1. Per germline, CDR1 SGHNT and CDR2 YYREEE (reference sequence). The CDR3 extends over 14 amino acids. The V segment lost 3 bases and the J segment 4 bases; nucleotides outside the gene matches: 6. In nucleotides, the CDR3 is TGTGCCAGCAGCTCGGACAGGGCTGTGTACGAGCAGTACTTC. Its translation is CASSSDRAVYEQYF. Drawing the rest from reference TRBV5-4 and TRBJ2-7, the complete variable domain is ETGVTQSPTHLIKTRGQQVTLRCSSQSGHNTVSWYQQALGQGPQFIFQYYREEENGRGNFPPRFSGLQFPNYSSELNVNALELDDSALYLCASSSDRAVYEQYFGPGTRLTVT.

The chain couples TRBV29-1 to TRBJ1-1; a possible D gene is TRBD1 (6 bases). The CDR3 sequence is 13 residues long. Germline V gives CDR1 SQVTM, CDR2 ANQGSEA. V was trimmed by 5 bases and J by 1 base, leaving 11 bases between them. CDR3 nucleotide sequence: TGCAGCGTTACCTCGGGACAGAACACTGAAGCTTTCTTT. Amino acid sequence: CSVTSGQNTEAFF.

The chain employs TRBV14 and TRBJ1-1, with TRBD1 as a possible D gene (5 bases). V was cut by 4 bases and J by 6 bases, with 9 bases left in between. The CDR3 extends over 12 amino acids. Germline lookup yields CDR1 SGHDN and CDR2 FVKESK. Here the CDR3 DNA reads TGTGCCAGCAGCCTGTGGGGGGCTGAAGCTTTCTTT. Translating gives CASSLWGAEAFF.

The rearrangement links TRBV7-8 to TRBJ1-1, with D possibly being TRBD1 (5 bases). Germline CDR1 SGHVS, CDR2 FQNEAQ. The CDR3 contains 14 residues. V lost 0 bases and J lost 3, with 8 bases in between. CDR3 in amino acids: CASSLAGTHTEAFF. The CDR3 DNA reads TGTGCCAGCAGCTTAGCGGGGACCCACACTGAAGCTTTCTTT.

The CDR3 DNA sequence: TGTGCCAGCAGCCCAGAGACAGGGGTGTACTATGGCTACACCTTC. Its translation is CASSPETGVYYGYTF. The V gene is TRBV7-2, the J gene TRBJ1-2; 8 nucleotides agree with TRBD1. This CDR3 is built from 15 residues. Germline CDR1 reads SGHTA; CDR2 reads FQGNSA. The V segment lost 5 bases and the J segment 3 bases; nucleotides outside the gene matches: 8.

The V call is TRBV19, the J call TRBJ1-5; TRBD1 might be the D (5 bases). The CDR3 consists of 13 residues. The V end lost 10 bases, the J end lost 2 bases, and 12 bases lay between the germline ends. Germline V gives CDR1 LNHDA, CDR2 SQIVND (reference sequence). CDR3 sequence reads: CATLPGGNQPQHF. For the CDR3, the DNA is TGTGCCACCCTTCCGGGGGGCAATCAGCCCCAGCATTTT.

This clone is a singleton in its sample. This chain connects TRBV5-5 to TRBJ1-4; possibly TRBD1 for D (6 bases). V was cut by 4 bases and J by 6 bases, with 13 bases left in between. Germline V CDR1 and CDR2: SGHKS, YYEKEE (reference sequence). The CDR3 consists of 14 residues. CDR3 residues: CASSVGGSHEKLFF. Here the CDR3 DNA reads TGTGCCAGCAGCGTGGGGGGCAGTCATGAAAAACTGTTTTTT.

The V and J genes are TRBV27 and TRBJ1-1; 8 bases align to TRBD1. The ends lost 8 bases at V and 5 bases at J; junction bases unmatched: 10. This CDR3 has 14 amino acids. Germline loops: CDR1 MNHEY, CDR2 SMNVEV (reference sequence). The CDR3 bases are TGTGCCAGCGCGACAGGGGATCGGGCGACTGAAGCTTTCTTT. Its translation: CASATGDRATEAFF.

The rearrangement joins TRBV28 to TRBJ2-1; D is perhaps TRBD2 (7 bases). This CDR3 comprises 15 residues. The V gene lost 7 bases and the J gene lost 10 bases, with 23 bases spanning the gap. Germline V gives CDR1 MDHEN, CDR2 SYDVKM. The CDR3 sequence is CASTPGGARSSEQFF. The CDR3 DNA reads as TGTGCCAGCACCCCTGGGGGGGCCCGGTCATCCGAGCAGTTCTTC. The variable domain in full, with the rest retrieved from reference TRBV28 and TRBJ2-1, is DVKVTQSSRYLVKRTGEKVFLECVQDMDHENMFWYRQDPGLGLRLIYFSYDVKMKEKGDIPEGYSVSREKKERFSLILESASTNQTSMYLCASTPGGARSSEQFFGPGTRLTVL.

V is TRBV10-3 and J is TRBJ1-5; a weak D match, TRBD1 (5 bases). Germline V gives CDR1 ENHRY, CDR2 SYGVKD. This CDR3 comprises 15 residues. V lost 3 bases and J lost 2, with 11 bases in between. Written as DNA, the CDR3 is TGTGCCATCAGTGACGGAGGGGCTGGCAATCAGCCCCAGCATTTT. It is translated as CAISDGGAGNQPQHF.

Details on this clone: Additional DNA sequences in this sample encode the identical CDR3. The chain uses TRBV19 and TRBJ1-1; unclear D gene. The CDR3 is 13 residues long. V dropped 3 bases and J dropped 0 bases, with 5 bases sitting between them. Germline V lookup: CDR1 LNHDA, CDR2 SQIVND (reference sequence). CDR3 sequence (DNA): TGTGCCAGTAGTATCTCGATGAACACTGAAGCTTTCTTT. It is translated as CASSISMNTEAFF. The full variable domain, in which reference TRBV19 and TRBJ1-1 provide the parts outside the CDR3, is DGGITQSPKYLFRKEGQNVTLSCEQNLNHDAMYWYRQDPGQGLRLIYYSQIVNDFQKGDIAEGYSVSREKKESFPLTVTSAQKNPTAFYLCASSISMNTEAFFGQGTRLTVV.

V is TRBV5-8 and J is TRBJ2-1; D is undetermined. Germline loops: CDR1 SGHTS, CDR2 YDEGEE. CDR3 length: 10 residues. V shed 4 bases and J shed 7 bases, with 3 bases lying between them. The CDR3 loop reads CASSRNEQFF. The CDR3 DNA sequence: TGTGCCAGCAGCCGTAATGAGCAGTTCTTC. The full variable domain, in which reference TRBV5-8 and TRBJ2-1 provide the parts outside the CDR3, is EAGVTQSPTHLIKTRGQQATLRCSPISGHTSVYWYQQALGLGLQFLLWYDEGEERNRGNFPPRFSGRQFPNYSSELNVNALELEDSALYLCASSRNEQFFGPGTRLTVL.

The chain combines TRBV11-2 with TRBJ2-7; 7 bases are a match to TRBD2. The CDR3 length is 16 residues. The germline gives CDR1 SGHAT, CDR2 FQNNGV. V gave up 0 bases and J gave up 2 bases; unmatched junction bases: 7. CDR3 coding DNA: TGTGCCAGCAGCTTAGATGTGTCTAGCGGCACCTACGAGCAGTACTTC. It yields the protein CASSLDVSSGTYEQYF.

V is TRBV4-1 and J is TRBJ2-7, with D perhaps given as TRBD1 or TRBD2 (5 bases each). This CDR3 comprises 15 residues. The V gene's germline CDR1 is MGHRA and CDR2 YSYEKL. V was trimmed by 4 bases and J by 2 bases, leaving 15 bases between them. CDR3 loop: CASSRERGRTYEQYF. CDR3 bases: TGCGCCAGCAGCCGCGAACGGGGCAGAACCTACGAGCAGTACTTC.

This chain links TRBV7-9 with TRBJ1-1, with 8 bases fitting TRBD1. The CDR3 sequence is 15 residues long. The ends lost 5 bases at V and 3 bases at J; junction bases unmatched: 8. Germline loops: CDR1 SEHNR, CDR2 FQNEAQ (reference sequence). The chain's CDR3 is CASSPQTGVDTEAFF. The DNA for the CDR3 is TGTGCCAGCAGCCCTCAGACAGGGGTAGACACTGAAGCTTTCTTT.

The chain recombines TRBV11-2 with TRBJ2-2; 9 positions match TRBD1. Germline V gene lookup returns CDR1 SGHAT and CDR2 FQNNGV. V shed 3 bases and J 9 bases; nucleotides not matched to a gene: 8. The CDR3 has 15 amino acids. The CDR3 sequence: CASSLSGQGVRELFF. CDR3 DNA: TGTGCCAGCAGCTTGTCGGGACAGGGTGTCCGGGAGCTGTTTTTT.

The rearrangement joins TRBV12-3 or TRBV12-4 to TRBJ2-1, with 10 bases matching TRBD2. This CDR3 comprises 13 residues. The ends lost 5 bases at V and 5 bases at J; junction bases unmatched: 0. As DNA, the CDR3 is TGTGCCAGCAGTGGACTAGCGGACAATGAGCAGTTCTTC. Translation: CASSGLADNEQFF.

This clone appeared a single time. This chain uses TRBV6-5 with TRBJ1-1, with D possibly matching TRBD1 (6 bases). Per germline, CDR1 MNHEY and CDR2 SVGAGI. The germline V and J ends were trimmed by 7 bases and 1 base, with 7 bases remaining between them. The CDR3 contains 12 residues. The CDR3 reads CASIQGNTEAFF. CDR3 DNA sequence: TGTGCCAGCATACAGGGGAACACTGAAGCTTTCTTT.